This T cell receptor (beta chain) was sequenced for a study of blood T cell repertoires in COVID-19. Study as a whole: From the United States, Italy and Spain came samples of acute and convalescent COVID-19. PBMCs, B-cell-depleted T cells, or T cells provided the cDNA or gDNA that made up the material.

Per the study methods: Amplification with reference gene primers provided the estimates of nucleated cell counts. Sequencing was performed with immunoSEQ multiplex PCR; in TCRdb, only in-frame clones are kept and a portion is missing. Clone size and the V and J calls come from that table; the DNA yielded D and trimming. The table has about 400,000 clones, around 90% seen once; the top ten hold 2% to 2.5%. Participants were placed into cohorts based on the clinical history they reported. This clone was seen only once. The CDR3 sequence is 11 residues long. Germline V lookup: CDR1 MNHEY, CDR2 SVGAGI. The germline V and J ends were trimmed by 7 bases and 2 bases, with 5 bases remaining between them.

The TCR comes from a woman aged 40-49 years with acute COVID-19. Sequencing was performed on PBMCs or T cells enriched from blood (not recorded which). The J gene is TRBJ1-1, the V gene TRBV6-5, with no clear D. This CDR3 reads CASILNTEAFF. CDR3 nucleotide sequence: TGTGCCAGCATCCTTAACACTGAAGCTTTCTTT.